This entry lists 32 T cell receptor beta chains sequenced from one sample in a study of PD-1 blockade in classical Hodgkin lymphoma. This sample's time point: cycle 4 day 1 (C4D1), after five to seven weeks of nivolumab. Each and every patient relapsed after autologous stem cell transplantation, and patients got differing brentuximab vedotin exposure. Libraries were prepared by immunoSEQ multiplex PCR; TCRdb keeps only in-frame clonotypes and omits some of them. The sample consists of around 50,000 clones, about 80% of them appearing once. Sequences were derived from peripheral blood mononuclear cells (PBMCs), sampled before the fourth cycle of nivolumab. The source of these receptors is a human donor with classical Hodgkin lymphoma.

The genes are TRBV4-3 and TRBJ2-3, with D maybe TRBD2 (6 bases). V lost 0 bases, J lost 2 bases, and 15 bases lay in between. From germline, CDR1 is LGHNA and CDR2 YSLEER. This CDR3 spans 17 amino acids. The CDR3 nucleotides are TGCGCCAGCAGCCAAGATGGAAGCGGGCCTTTCACAGATACGCAGTATTTT. Its protein is CASSQDGSGPFTDTQYF.

This clone was counted only a few times. The rearrangement joins TRBV27 to TRBJ2-7; D remains ambiguous. Trimming shortened V by 8 bases and J by 7 bases, and 21 bases separated the two germline ends. CDR1 and CDR2 from the germline V gene are MNHEY and SMNVEV (reference sequence). There are 14 residues in the CDR3. The CDR3 sequence: CASRKASRPREQYF. As DNA, the CDR3 is TGTGCCAGCCGAAAAGCAAGCAGGCCCCGGGAGCAGTACTTC.

The chain uses TRBV19 and TRBJ1-1; possibly TRBD1 for D (6 bases). CDR1 is LNHDA, CDR2 SQIVND, per germline (reference sequence). The CDR3 contains 15 residues. Trimming pared 3 bases from V and 6 bases from J, leaving 17 bases between. CDR3 sequence: CASSINPGGGSEAFF. The DNA of the CDR3 is TGTGCCAGTAGTATTAATCCCGGAGGGGGGTCTGAAGCTTTCTTT.

The chain combines TRBV4-3 with TRBJ2-2; the D gene is possibly TRBD1 (5 bases). V dropped 1 base and J dropped 7 bases, with 16 bases sitting between them. This CDR3 is 16 amino acids long. Germline V CDR1 and CDR2: LGHNA, YSLEER. The CDR3 protein is CASSQAFTAGNGELFF. As DNA, the CDR3 is TGCGCCAGCAGCCAAGCGTTTACGGCAGGGAACGGGGAGCTGTTTTTT.

J is TRBJ1-4 and V is TRBV29-1; tentative D call: TRBD1 (5 bases). V shed 5 bases and J shed 8 bases, with 21 bases lying between them. From germline, CDR1 is SQVTM and CDR2 ANQGSEA. The CDR3 runs 15 residues. The CDR3 protein is CSVTKGGQGGEKLFF. The CDR3 DNA follows: TGCAGCGTTACAAAAGGAGGCCAGGGTGGGGAAAAACTGTTTTTT. Using reference TRBV29-1 and TRBJ1-4 for the parts outside the CDR3, the full variable domain is SAVISQKPSRDICQRGTSLTIQCQVDSQVTMMFWYRQQPGQSLTLIATANQGSEATYESGFVIDKFPISRPNLTFSTLTVSNMSPEDSSIYLCSVTKGGQGGEKLFFGSGTQLSVL.

This clone appeared many times. The V call is TRBV28, the J call TRBJ2-7; D not certain. The CDR3 loop spans 12 amino acids. The V end lost 8 bases, the J end lost 2 bases, and 10 bases lay between the germline ends. CDR1 MDHEN and CDR2 SYDVKM come from the germline V gene. The CDR3 here is CASSTGTYEQYF. For the CDR3, the DNA is TGTGCCAGCTCGACTGGAACCTACGAGCAGTACTTC.

This clone is a singleton in its sample. The chain is built from TRBV23-1 and TRBJ2-2, with 9 bases that match TRBD2. TRBV23-1 is labeled an ORF, and its function is uncertain. After removal of 2 bases from V and 5 bases from J, the junction contained 12 bases not matched to a gene. The CDR3 runs to 18 residues. Here the CDR3 reads CASSQRGAGGPGTGELFF. In nucleotides, the CDR3 is TGCGCCAGCAGTCAAAGGGGCGCGGGAGGGCCGGGGACCGGGGAGCTGTTTTTT.

About this clone itself: A junction boundary mismatches the germline segment, possibly from a read error. The V and J genes are TRBV7-2 and TRBJ2-7, with a tentative D call TRBD2 (6 bases). The CDR3 is 15 amino acids. The germline gives CDR1 SGHTA, CDR2 FQGNSA. The CDR3 loop reads CATSYWGEPSYEQYF. For the CDR3, the DNA is TGTGCCACCAGCTACTGGGGGGAGCCCTCCTACGAGCAGTACTTC.

The rearrangement joins TRBV2 to TRBJ2-3; D is unresolved. CDR1 and CDR2 from the germline V gene are SNHLY and FYNNEI. This CDR3 is built from 14 residues. Trimming took 4 bases from V and 2 from J, leaving 10 bases between them. CDR3 DNA: TGTGCCAGCAGTGTGCTGATTGACACAGATACGCAGTATTTT. Residues: CASSVLIDTDTQYF.

The V gene is TRBV12-2, the J gene TRBJ2-3; TRBD2 is the table's D call, not checked against the DNA. TRBV12-2 is given as a pseudogene. The CDR3 extends over 15 amino acids. The chain's CDR3 is CASSRLAGGTDTQYF. The CDR3 DNA sequence: TGTGCCAGCAGCCGACTAGCGGGAGGCACAGATACGCAGTATTTT.

This sequence joins TRBV5-1 and TRBJ2-1; 7 nucleotides agree with TRBD1. This CDR3 contains 16 residues. Looked up from germline, CDR1 is SGHRS and CDR2 is YFSETQ. The trim removed 0 bases at V and 9 bases at J, leaving 12 bases unmatched. The CDR3 reads CASSLGLRDSGFEQFF. The CDR3 DNA follows: TGCGCCAGCAGCTTGGGACTCCGGGACAGTGGATTTGAGCAGTTCTTC.

This clone was picked up one time. This CDR3 reads CASSPHPGTGELFF. CDR3 DNA sequence: TGTGCCAGCAGCCCCCACCCGGGCACCGGGGAGCTGTTTTTT. V gene TRBV7-9 combines with J gene TRBJ2-2; D unresolved. Trimming pared 5 bases from V and 4 bases from J, leaving 11 bases between. This CDR3 spans 14 amino acids. The germline gives CDR1 SEHNR, CDR2 FQNEAQ (reference sequence).

The CDR3 reads CASGPGANTGELFF. The CDR3 nucleotides are TGTGCCAGCGGCCCAGGGGCCAACACCGGGGAGCTGTTTTTT. This sequence joins TRBV7-3 and TRBJ2-2, with D possibly being TRBD1 (6 bases). Trimming pared 8 bases from V and 2 bases from J, leaving 12 bases between. This CDR3 has 14 residues. Germline V gene sequence: CDR1 SGHTA, CDR2 FQGTGA.

V is TRBV4-2 and J is TRBJ2-3; the match to TRBD2 covers 8 bases. CDR3 size: 15 residues. Germline values: CDR1 LGHNA, CDR2 YNFKEQ. The junction had 4 bases not matched to a gene; V was cut back by 1 base and J by 4 bases. The CDR3 region has the DNA TGTGCCAGCAGCCAAGGTGGGACTAGGTCAGATACGCAGTATTTT. This codes for CASSQGGTRSDTQYF.

The chain links TRBV10-3 to TRBJ2-1; 12 nucleotides match TRBD2. This CDR3 is 18 amino acids long. Germline loops: CDR1 ENHRY, CDR2 SYGVKD. Unmatched junction bases numbered 12, after V lost 3 bases and J lost 6 bases. CDR3 protein: CAISDTTASGRGVNEQFF. CDR3 DNA: TGTGCCATCAGTGACACAACGGCTAGCGGGAGGGGAGTCAATGAGCAGTTCTTC.

This chain connects TRBV10-3 to TRBJ2-1; no definite D call. V was cut by 4 bases and J by 0 bases, with 19 bases left in between. The CDR3 runs 18 residues. The germline CDR1 and CDR2 sequences are ENHRY and SYGVKD. CDR3 in DNA: TGTGCCATCAGTGGGGGTCAAAGGAGTTCGGGCTCCTACAATGAGCAGTTCTTC. Protein sequence: CAISGGQRSSGSYNEQFF.

The chain couples TRBV12-2 to TRBJ2-1; TRBD2 is the table's D call, not checked against the DNA. TRBV12-2 is an annotated pseudogene. The length of the CDR3 is 15 residues. The DNA for the CDR3 is TGTGCAAGTCGCTTAGCGACTAGCAGCTACAATGAGCAGTTCTTC. This encodes CASRLATSSYNEQFF.

V usage is TRBV4-1 and J usage is TRBJ2-1, with 8 bases fitting TRBD2. The length of the CDR3 is 17 residues. Looked up from germline, CDR1 is MGHRA and CDR2 is YSYEKL. V gave up 1 base and J gave up 3 bases; unmatched junction bases: 8. The chain's CDR3 is CASSQVIEREFYNEQFF. In DNA form, the CDR3 reads TGCGCCAGCAGCCAAGTCATCGAGCGGGAGTTCTACAATGAGCAGTTCTTC.

This clone was observed a handful of times. The gene calls are TRBV9 and TRBJ2-6, with 7 bases aligning to TRBD2. The CDR3 sequence is 15 residues long. Losses at the gene ends were 0 bases for V and 5 bases for J; bases not matched to a gene: 2. Germline values: CDR1 SGDLS, CDR2 YYNGEE. The CDR3 reads CASSVEAGRANVLTF. The CDR3 DNA reads TGTGCCAGCAGCGTAGAAGCGGGGAGGGCCAACGTCCTGACTTTC.

This clone has a handful of counts. The V gene is TRBV2, the J gene TRBJ1-1; no reliable D call. There are 16 residues in the CDR3. Trimming stripped 3 bases from V and 0 bases from J, with 14 bases between. Germline values: CDR1 SNHLY, CDR2 FYNNEI. The CDR3 bases are TGTGCCAGCAGTGAGCCCGGAGACCGAATGAACACTGAAGCTTTCTTT. This gives the protein CASSEPGDRMNTEAFF.

The chain is built from TRBV6-6 and TRBJ2-7; 9 positions agree with TRBD2. CDR1 and CDR2 from the germline V gene are MNHNY and SVGAGI (reference sequence). V was clipped by 5 bases and J by 4 bases; unmatched bases: 12. This CDR3 region has 16 residues. The CDR3 region is CASSPRGQREVYEQYF. CDR3 coding DNA: TGTGCCAGCAGTCCCCGGGGCCAGCGGGAGGTGTACGAGCAGTACTTC.

This sequence joins TRBV7-2 and TRBJ1-2, with D perhaps TRBD1 (5 bases). Germline V gene sequence: CDR1 SGHTA, CDR2 FQGNSA. CDR3 size: 15 residues. With 2 bases removed from V and 4 bases from J, the gap between germline ends came to 14 bases. The chain's CDR3 is CASSLSVTGGYGYTF. The CDR3 region has the DNA TGTGCCAGCAGCTTAAGTGTGACTGGGGGCTATGGCTACACCTTC.

For this clone: The junction does not match germline at one end; this may be a read error. V and J are TRBV7-2 and TRBJ2-7; D may be TRBD2 (5 bases). This CDR3 region has 15 residues. Germline V gives CDR1 SGHTA, CDR2 FQGNSA. DNA for the CDR3: TGTGCCAGCAGCCCCGGCCCGGGTAGCGCGCCTTCCCCGAAATTC. Protein: CASSPGPGSAPSPKF.

This chain uses TRBV2 with TRBJ2-1; 9 bases line up with TRBD2. The germline V gene has CDR1 SNHLY and CDR2 FYNNEI. The CDR3 loop spans 15 amino acids. With 6 bases clipped from V and 9 bases from J, the junction kept 12 bases outside the gene matches. The CDR3 coding sequence is TGTGCCAGCAGCCCCTTTGCGGGAGGGCCCTCTGAGCAGTTCTTC. It codes for CASSPFAGGPSEQFF.

The chain joins TRBV28 to TRBJ1-1; TRBD1 matches at 8 bases. The CDR3 sequence is 15 residues long. With 2 bases clipped from V and 3 bases from J, the junction kept 5 bases outside the gene matches. Germline V gene lookup returns CDR1 MDHEN and CDR2 SYDVKM. CDR3 loop: CASSLTGGFDTEAFF. For the CDR3, the DNA is TGTGCCAGCAGTTTAACAGGGGGATTTGACACTGAAGCTTTCTTT.

The V and J genes are TRBV10-2 and TRBJ1-5, with D tentatively TRBD1 (6 bases). Germline V CDR1 and CDR2: WSHSY, SAAADI. There are 17 residues in the CDR3. V lost 0 bases and J 1 base, leaving 13 bases between the germline ends. The CDR3 loop is CASSESPPGASNQPQHF. DNA for the CDR3: TGCGCCAGCAGTGAGTCACCCCCGGGGGCCAGCAATCAGCCCCAGCATTTT.

This CDR3 is CASSQGMRTGRNQPQHF. CDR3 coding DNA: TGCGCCAGCAGCCAAGGTATGAGGACAGGCCGCAATCAGCCCCAGCATTTT. This chain links TRBV4-1 with TRBJ1-5, with 7 bases matching TRBD1. The CDR3 runs 17 residues. The V and J ends lost 1 base and 2 bases, in that order; junction bases with no gene match: 8. CDR1 and CDR2 (germline): MGHRA, YSYEKL.

J is TRBJ2-1 and V is TRBV4-1, with TRBD1 as a possible D gene (6 bases). The CDR3 sequence is 16 residues long. Germline V gene lookup returns CDR1 MGHRA and CDR2 YSYEKL. Trimming took 2 bases from V and 5 from J, leaving 16 bases between them. This chain's CDR3 is CASSQYRDRKDNEQFF. The CDR3 region has the DNA TGCGCCAGCAGCCAATACCGTGACAGGAAAGACAATGAGCAGTTCTTC.

The V call is TRBV5-5, the J call TRBJ1-1; TRBD1 is a possible D gene (6 bases). The V and J ends lost 0 bases and 0 bases respectively, with 9 bases between them. This CDR3 is 15 amino acids long. Germline CDR1 SGHKS, CDR2 YYEKEE (reference sequence). DNA of the CDR3: TGTGCCAGCAGCTTGGTTCAGGGGATGAACACTGAAGCTTTCTTT. It encodes CASSLVQGMNTEAFF.

This clone was found once. This sequence joins TRBV15 and TRBJ2-5; D may be TRBD1 (5 bases). The V gene lost 6 bases and the J gene lost 2 bases, with 10 bases spanning the gap. The germline CDR1 and CDR2 sequences are LNHNV and YYDKDF (reference sequence). The CDR3 covers 13 residues. DNA for the CDR3: TGTGCCACCAGGAAGCGACAGCAAGAGACCCAGTACTTC. This translates into CATRKRQQETQYF.

A note on this clone: A junction end diverges from the germline sequence, so it may reflect a read error. The V and J genes are TRBV7-9 and TRBJ2-7; tentatively, D is TRBD1 or TRBD2 (5 bases each). CDR1 is SEHNR and CDR2 is FQNEAQ in the germline V gene (reference sequence). This CDR3 contains 13 residues. CDR3 region: CASSSGPAYGQYF. The CDR3 nucleotides read TGTGCCAGCAGCTCGGGACCAGCCTACGGGCAGTACTTC.

The chain is built from TRBV4-1 and TRBJ1-2; D perhaps matches TRBD1 (5 bases). The ends were cut back, 6 bases at V and 5 bases at J, with 13 bases in the middle. The CDR3 totals 13 residues. Germline V gene lookup returns CDR1 MGHRA and CDR2 YSYEKL. This CDR3 reads CASRRGEGYGYTF. The CDR3 coding sequence is TGCGCCAGCAGAAGAGGGGAGGGATATGGCTACACCTTC.